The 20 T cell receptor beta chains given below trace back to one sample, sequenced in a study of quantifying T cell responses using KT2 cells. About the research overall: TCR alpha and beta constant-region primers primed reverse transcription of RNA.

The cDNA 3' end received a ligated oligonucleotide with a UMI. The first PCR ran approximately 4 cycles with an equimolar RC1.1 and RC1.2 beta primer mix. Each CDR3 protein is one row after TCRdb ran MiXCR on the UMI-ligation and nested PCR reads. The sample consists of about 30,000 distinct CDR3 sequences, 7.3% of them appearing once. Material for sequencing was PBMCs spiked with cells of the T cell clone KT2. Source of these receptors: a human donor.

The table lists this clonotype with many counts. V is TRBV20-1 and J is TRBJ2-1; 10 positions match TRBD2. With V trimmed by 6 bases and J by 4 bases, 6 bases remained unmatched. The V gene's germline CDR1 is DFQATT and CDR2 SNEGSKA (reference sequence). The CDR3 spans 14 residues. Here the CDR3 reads CSASQAGGYNEQFF. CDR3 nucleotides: TGCAGTGCCTCCCAAGCGGGGGGGTACAATGAGCAGTTCTTC.

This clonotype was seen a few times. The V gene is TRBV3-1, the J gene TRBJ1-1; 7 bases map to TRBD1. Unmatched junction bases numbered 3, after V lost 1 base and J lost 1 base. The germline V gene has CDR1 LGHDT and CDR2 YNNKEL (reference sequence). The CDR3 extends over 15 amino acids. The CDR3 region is CASSQVWTGNTEAFF. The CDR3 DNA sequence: TGTGCCAGCAGCCAAGTTTGGACAGGGAACACTGAAGCTTTCTTT. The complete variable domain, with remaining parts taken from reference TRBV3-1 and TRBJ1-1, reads DTAVSQTPKYLVTQMGNDKSIKCEQNLGHDTMYWYKQDSKKFLKIMFSYNNKELIINETVPNRFSPKSPDKAHLNLHINSLELGDSAVYFCASSQVWTGNTEAFFGQGTRLTVV.

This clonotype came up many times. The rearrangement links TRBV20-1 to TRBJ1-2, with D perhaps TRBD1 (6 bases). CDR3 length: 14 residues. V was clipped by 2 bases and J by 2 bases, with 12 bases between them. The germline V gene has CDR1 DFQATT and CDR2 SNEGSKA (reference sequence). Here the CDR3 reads CSARTGLGNYGYTF. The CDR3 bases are TGCAGTGCTAGAACAGGGTTGGGGAACTATGGCTACACCTTC.

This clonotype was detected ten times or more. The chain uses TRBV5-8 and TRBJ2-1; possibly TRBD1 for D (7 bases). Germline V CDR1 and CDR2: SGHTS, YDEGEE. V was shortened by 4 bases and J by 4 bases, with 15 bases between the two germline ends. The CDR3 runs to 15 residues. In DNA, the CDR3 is TGTGCCAGCAGCCGGGGGACAGCGGAGTACAATGAGCAGTTCTTC. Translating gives CASSRGTAEYNEQFF.

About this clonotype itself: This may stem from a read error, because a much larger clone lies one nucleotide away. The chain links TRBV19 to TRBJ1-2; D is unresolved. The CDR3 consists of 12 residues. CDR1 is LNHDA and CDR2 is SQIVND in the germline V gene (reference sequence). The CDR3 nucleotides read TGTGCCAGTAGTATCGTAGGCAGGTTGGCCAACTTC. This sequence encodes CASSIVGRLANF.

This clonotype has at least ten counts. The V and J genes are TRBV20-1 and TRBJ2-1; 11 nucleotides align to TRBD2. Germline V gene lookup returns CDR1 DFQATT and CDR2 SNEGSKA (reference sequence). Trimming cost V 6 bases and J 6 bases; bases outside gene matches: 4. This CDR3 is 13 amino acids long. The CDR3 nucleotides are TGCAGTGCAGCCGGGACTAGCGGCAATGAGCAGTTCTTC. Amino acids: CSAAGTSGNEQFF.

The CDR3 reads CATSRDYSSYNEQFF. The CDR3 nucleotides are TGTGCCACCAGCAGAGATTACAGTTCCTACAATGAGCAGTTCTTC. The chain recombines TRBV15 with TRBJ2-1; D is ambiguous. The CDR3 is made up of 15 amino acids. Germline loops: CDR1 LNHNV, CDR2 YYDKDF (reference sequence). V lost 0 bases, J lost 1 base, and 7 bases lay in between.

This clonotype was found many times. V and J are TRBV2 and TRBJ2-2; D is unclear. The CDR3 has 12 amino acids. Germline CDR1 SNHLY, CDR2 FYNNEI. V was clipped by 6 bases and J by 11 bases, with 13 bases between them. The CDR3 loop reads CASSLVTTELFF. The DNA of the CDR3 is TGTGCCAGCAGCCTGGTCACCACCGAGCTGTTTTTT.

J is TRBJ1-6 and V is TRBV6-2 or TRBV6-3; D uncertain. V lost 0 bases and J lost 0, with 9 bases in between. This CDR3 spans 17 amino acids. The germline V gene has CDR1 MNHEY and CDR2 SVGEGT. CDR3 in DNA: TGTGCCAGCAGTTACTCACATCCGAGCTCCTATAATTCACCCCTCCACTTT. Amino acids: CASSYSHPSSYNSPLHF.

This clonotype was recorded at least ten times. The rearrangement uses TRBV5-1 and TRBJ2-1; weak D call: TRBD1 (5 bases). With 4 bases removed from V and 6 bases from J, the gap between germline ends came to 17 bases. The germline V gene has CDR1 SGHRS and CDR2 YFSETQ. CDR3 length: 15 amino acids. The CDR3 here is CASSPRADHGNEQFF. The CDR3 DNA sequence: TGCGCCAGCAGCCCCAGGGCAGACCACGGCAATGAGCAGTTCTTC.

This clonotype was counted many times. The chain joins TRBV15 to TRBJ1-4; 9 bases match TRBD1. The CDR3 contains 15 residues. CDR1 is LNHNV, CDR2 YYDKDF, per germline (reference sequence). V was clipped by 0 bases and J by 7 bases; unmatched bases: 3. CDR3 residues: CATSRDLGQGEKLFF. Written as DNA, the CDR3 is TGTGCCACCAGCAGAGATTTGGGACAGGGTGAAAAACTGTTTTTT.

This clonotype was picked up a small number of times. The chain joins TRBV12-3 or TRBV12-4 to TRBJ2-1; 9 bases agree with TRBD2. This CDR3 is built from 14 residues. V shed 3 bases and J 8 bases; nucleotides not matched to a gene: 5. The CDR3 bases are TGTGCCAGCAGTTTTACTAGCGGGTACTATGAGCAGTTCTTC. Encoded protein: CASSFTSGYYEQFF.

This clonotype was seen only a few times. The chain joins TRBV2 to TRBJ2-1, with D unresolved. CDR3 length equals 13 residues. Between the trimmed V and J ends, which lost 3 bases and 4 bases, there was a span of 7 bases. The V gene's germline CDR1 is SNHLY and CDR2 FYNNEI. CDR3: CASSETRYNEQFF. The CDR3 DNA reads TGTGCCAGCAGTGAGACCCGTTACAATGAGCAGTTCTTC.

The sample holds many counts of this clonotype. This chain's CDR3 is CASSRLGVLTTNEKLFF. The CDR3 nucleotides read TGTGCCAGCAGCCGACTGGGAGTGCTCACAACTAATGAAAAACTGTTTTTT. The chain recombines TRBV6-5 with TRBJ1-4; D gene uncertain. Germline V gene lookup returns CDR1 MNHEY and CDR2 SVGAGI. V gave up 6 bases and J gave up 0 bases, with 17 bases separating them. This CDR3 is 17 amino acids long.

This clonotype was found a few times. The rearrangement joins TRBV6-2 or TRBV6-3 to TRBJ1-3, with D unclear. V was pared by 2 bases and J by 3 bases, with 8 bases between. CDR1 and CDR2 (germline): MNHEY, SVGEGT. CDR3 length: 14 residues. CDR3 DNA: TGTGCCAGCAGTTACGCGGGTTTTGGAAACACCATATATTTT. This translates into CASSYAGFGNTIYF.

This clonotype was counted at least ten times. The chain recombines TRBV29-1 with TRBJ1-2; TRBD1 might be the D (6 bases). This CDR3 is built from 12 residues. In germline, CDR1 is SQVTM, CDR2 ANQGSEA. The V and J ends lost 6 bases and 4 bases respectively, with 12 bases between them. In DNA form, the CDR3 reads TGCAGCGTCGTCAGGGGAGGCTATGGCTACACCTTC. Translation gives CSVVRGGYGYTF. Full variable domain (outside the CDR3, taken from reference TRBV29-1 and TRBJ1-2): SAVISQKPSRDICQRGTSLTIQCQVDSQVTMMFWYRQQPGQSLTLIATANQGSEATYESGFVIDKFPISRPNLTFSTLTVSNMSPEDSSIYLCSVVRGGYGYTFGSGTRLTVV.

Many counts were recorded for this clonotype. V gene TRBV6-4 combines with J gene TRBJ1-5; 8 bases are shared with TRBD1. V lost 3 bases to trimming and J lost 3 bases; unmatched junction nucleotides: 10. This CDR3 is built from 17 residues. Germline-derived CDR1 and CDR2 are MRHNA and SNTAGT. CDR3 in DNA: TGTGCCAGCAGTGAGAGTTTTGGGACAGGCTTCAATCAGCCCCAGCATTTT. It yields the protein CASSESFGTGFNQPQHF.

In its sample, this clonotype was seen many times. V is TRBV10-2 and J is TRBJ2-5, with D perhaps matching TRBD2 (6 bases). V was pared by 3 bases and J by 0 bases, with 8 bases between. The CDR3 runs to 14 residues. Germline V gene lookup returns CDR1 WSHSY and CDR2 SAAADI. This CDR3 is CASSDRGNQETQYF. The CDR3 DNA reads TGCGCCAGCAGTGATCGCGGGAACCAAGAGACCCAGTACTTC.

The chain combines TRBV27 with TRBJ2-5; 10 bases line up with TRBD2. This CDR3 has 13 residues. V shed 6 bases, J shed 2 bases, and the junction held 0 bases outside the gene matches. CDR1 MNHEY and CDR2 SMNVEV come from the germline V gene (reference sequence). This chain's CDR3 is CASRLAGQETQYF. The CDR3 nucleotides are TGTGCCAGCAGACTAGCGGGGCAAGAGACCCAGTACTTC.

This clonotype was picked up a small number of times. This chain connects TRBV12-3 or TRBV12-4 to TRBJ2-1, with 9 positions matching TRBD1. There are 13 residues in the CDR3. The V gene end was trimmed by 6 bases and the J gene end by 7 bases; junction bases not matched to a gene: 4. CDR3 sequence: CASRRQGVNEQFF. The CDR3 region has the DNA TGTGCCAGCAGACGACAGGGGGTGAATGAGCAGTTCTTC.